This T cell receptor beta chain was recorded in a study of beta chain features in type 1 diabetes. This CDR3 is built from 14 residues. The germline V and J ends were trimmed by 3 bases and 4 bases, with 10 bases remaining between them. Germline V lookup: CDR1 KGHSH, CDR2 LQKENI. Reverse transcription of all isolated RNA meant that expressed TCRB transcripts were sequenced. The protocol was immunoSEQ multiplex PCR, while the TCRdb copy is restricted to in-frame clones and leaves out a portion. The sample contains 250,000 to 300,000 clones, around 7.8% of which appear only once. Sequencing was carried out using central memory CD4+ T cells from blood. V and J are TRBV18 and TRBJ2-1; D is ambiguous. The source of this sequence is a woman younger than 35 in good health. The CDR3 protein is CASSPGGGYNEQFF. The CDR3 DNA is TGTGCCAGCTCACCCGGCGGTGGGTACAATGAGCAGTTCTTC.